Below, 12 T cell receptor beta chains from the same sample are listed, as sequenced in a study of beta chain features in type 1 diabetes. What was sequenced were expressed TCRB transcripts, since all of the isolated RNA had been reverse transcribed. Produced via immunoSEQ multiplex PCR; TCRdb's table is partial and in-frame only. The sample yields about 370,000 clones, roughly 16% seen once. Sequenced: naive CD4+ T cells from blood. All receptors derive from a woman in her late teens or twenties in good health.

J is TRBJ2-1 and V is TRBV27; TRBD2 matches 13 bases. The CDR3 length is 15 residues. Looked up from germline, CDR1 is MNHEY and CDR2 is SMNVEV (reference sequence). V shed 5 bases and J 7 bases; nucleotides not matched to a gene: 5. The CDR3 DNA reads as TGTGCCAGCAGTCAGGGACTAGCGGGGAGGAATGAGCAGTTCTTC. Its protein is CASSQGLAGRNEQFF.

V usage is TRBV2 and J usage is TRBJ1-2; TRBD1 is a possible D gene (6 bases). V was clipped by 6 bases and J by 8 bases, with 16 bases between them. The CDR3 has 13 residues. Looked up from germline, CDR1 is SNHLY and CDR2 is FYNNEI. This CDR3 is CASRVQGFEGYTF. The CDR3 DNA follows: TGTGCCAGCAGAGTACAGGGTTTTGAGGGCTACACCTTC.

This clone came up a few times. The chain recombines TRBV7-3 with TRBJ2-1; 9 nucleotides align to TRBD1. Germline-derived CDR1 and CDR2 are SGHTA and FQGTGA. The CDR3 covers 15 residues. J was trimmed by 4 bases and V by 1 base; bases with no gene match: 2. In DNA, the CDR3 is TGTGCCAGCAGCTTAAGACAGGGGGGATACAATGAGCAGTTCTTC. Translating it yields CASSLRQGGYNEQFF.

This chain joins TRBV5-4 and TRBJ2-1; 11 positions match TRBD2. CDR1 SGHNT and CDR2 YYREEE come from the germline V gene (reference sequence). This CDR3 is built from 17 residues. The V and J ends lost 3 bases and 3 bases, in that order; junction bases with no gene match: 8. The CDR3 DNA reads as TGTGCCAGCAGCTCGTTAATAGCGGGAGGGATCTACAATGAGCAGTTCTTC. It codes for CASSSLIAGGIYNEQFF.

This clone was seen more than once but under ten times. This chain joins TRBV28 and TRBJ2-1; TRBD1 matches 8 bases. The CDR3 extends over 15 amino acids. Germline V gene lookup returns CDR1 MDHEN and CDR2 SYDVKM. After removal of 3 bases from V and 9 bases from J, the junction contained 10 bases not matched to a gene. This CDR3 is CASSFRTGRRREQFF. CDR3 DNA: TGTGCCAGCAGTTTTCGGACAGGGCGGCGGCGTGAGCAGTTCTTC.

The V gene is TRBV5-6, the J gene TRBJ1-5; 8 positions agree with TRBD1. Unmatched junction bases numbered 3, after V lost 4 bases and J lost 6 bases. Germline V gene data show CDR1 as SGHDT and CDR2 as YYEEEE. CDR3 length: 13 amino acids. In DNA form, the CDR3 reads TGTGCCAGCAGCCCCAGGGGGCTTCAGCCCCAGCATTTT. Translated: CASSPRGLQPQHF.

The gene calls are TRBV30 and TRBJ1-2; D gene unclear. The CDR3 consists of 12 residues. Germline values: CDR1 GTSNPN, CDR2 SVGIG (reference sequence). V dropped 1 base and J dropped 4 bases, with 7 bases sitting between them. In DNA form, the CDR3 reads TGTGCCTGGAGTGGGGCCGCCTATGGCTACACCTTC. The encoded protein is CAWSGAAYGYTF.

The chain is built from TRBV5-4 and TRBJ2-7; D possibly corresponds to TRBD1 (6 bases). CDR1 and CDR2 from the germline V gene are SGHNT and YYREEE (reference sequence). The CDR3 is made up of 14 amino acids. The V and J ends lost 2 bases and 5 bases respectively, with 14 bases between them. The CDR3, as DNA: TGTGCCAGCAGCTTTAGGGGGTTTCGGGACGAGCAGTACTTC. Translation: CASSFRGFRDEQYF.

The sample holds a few counts of this clone. The rearrangement links TRBV2 to TRBJ2-7; TRBD1 matches 7 bases. The CDR3 sequence is 14 residues long. Trimming at V came to 6 bases and at J to 3 bases, leaving 8 bases not matched to a gene. Germline CDR1 SNHLY, CDR2 FYNNEI. In DNA form, the CDR3 reads TGTGCCAGCAGGGGACAGCCTAATGGCTACGAGCAGTACTTC. This gives the protein CASRGQPNGYEQYF.

This clone turned up a few times. The chain employs TRBV5-4 and TRBJ2-7; 8 bases are shared with TRBD2. V dropped 2 bases and J dropped 4; count of bases not matched to a gene: 14. Germline CDR1 reads SGHNT; CDR2 reads YYREEE (reference sequence). CDR3 length: 17 residues. In DNA form, the CDR3 reads TGTGCCAGCAGCTTTATGGGGTACAGCGGGAGTCGGTACGAGCAGTACTTC. Protein sequence: CASSFMGYSGSRYEQYF.

This chain links TRBV14 with TRBJ2-7, with D tentatively TRBD2 (6 bases). Germline CDR1 and CDR2: SGHDN and FVKESK. This CDR3 is 19 amino acids long. V was clipped by 0 bases and J by 3 bases, with 24 bases between them. The CDR3: CASSQDRFGLPLVVYEQYF. As DNA, the CDR3 is TGTGCCAGCAGCCAAGATCGGTTCGGACTACCCCTCGTAGTCTACGAGCAGTACTTC.

This clone has only a few counts. The gene calls are TRBV4-2 and TRBJ2-7; the D is unclear. Germline-derived CDR1 and CDR2 are LGHNA and YNFKEQ. The CDR3 runs 15 residues. Trimming stripped 4 bases from V and 0 bases from J, with 13 bases between. Here the CDR3 DNA reads TGTGCCAGCAGCCGTCATGGGTCTAGCTCCTACGAGCAGTACTTC. It encodes CASSRHGSSSYEQYF.